This T cell receptor beta chain originates from a study of Ad26.COV2.S vaccination and SARS-CoV-2 variants. The study's findings and limits: Vaccine recipients and placebo recipients showed similar non-spike TCR breadth. Measures of TCR breadth and depth may have fallen short of total T cell responses.

Libraries were prepared by immunoSEQ multiplex PCR; TCRdb keeps only in-frame clonotypes and omits some of them. Of about 440,000 clones in the sample, less than 95% are singletons; the top ten hold about 4.4%. The germline V gene encodes CDR1 LNHDA and CDR2 SQIVND (reference sequence). The CDR3 totals 17 residues. V was shortened by 5 bases and J by 4 bases, with 22 bases between the two germline ends. As to treatment: about 20 received Ad26.COV2.S at low or high dose, single or two shots; roughly five received placebo; per-sample allocation not given. Samples were taken on day 63 after the first vaccine or placebo injection. Comment on this clone: Antigen specificity is unknown.

The TCR originated in a person aged 18-60 years who received the Ad26.COV2.S COVID-19 vaccine or a placebo. The specimen comprised peripheral blood, sampled in a trial of Ad26.COV2.S vaccine versus placebo. The chain uses TRBV19 and TRBJ2-3, with D possibly being TRBD2 (6 bases). The CDR3 loop reads CASSLYPGTGRSDTQYF. The CDR3 nucleotides are TGTGCCAGTAGTCTTTACCCCGGGACTGGGAGATCAGATACGCAGTATTTT.